The rows below give T cell receptor beta chains drawn from one sample of a study of identifying expanded T cells in peripheral blood. Repertoires were generated with immunoSEQ multiplex PCR, while TCRdb's copy carries only in-frame clones and drops some. The sample contains 85,000 to 100,000 clones, approximately 90% of which appear only once. Material: blood. The receptors shown here come from a person between 18 and 75 years old in good health. CDR3s include the opening cysteine and the closing phenylalanine or tryptophan. A D gene is named only where the DNA matches it firmly. The size entry is marked missing in some rows and otherwise reads once, few, many or a size class.

>TRBV4-2|TRBJ1-5|-|-
TGTGCCAGCAGCCAAGATAGGCATCAGCCCCAGCATTTT
CASSQDRHQPQHF
>TRBV29-1|TRBJ1-4|-|-
TGCAGCGTTGTCGAAGAAGTCGTCGAAGTTAATGAAAAACTGTTTTTT
CSVVEEVVEVNEKLFF
>TRBV21-1|TRBJ2-3|-|-
TGTGCCAGCAGCTCCGCCAAGGACGCGGGCACAGATACGCAGTATTTT
CASSSAKDAGTDTQYF
>TRBV21-1|TRBJ1-5|-|-
TGTGCCAGCCGACCCCCCCGCTTGGGGAGCAATCAGCCCCAGCATTTT
CASRPPRLGSNQPQHF
>TRBV10-2|TRBJ2-5|TRBD1|-
TGCGCCAGCAGTACCAGACAGGGCGCGTCGAAGACCCAGTACTTC
CASSTRQGASKTQYF
>TRBV7-3|TRBJ2-5|TRBD2|-
TGTGCCAGCAGCTTAGGGGGGGATCTGCAGGAGACCCAGTACTTC
CASSLGGDLQETQYF
>TRBV7-3|TRBJ2-3|-|-
TGTGCCAGCAGCTTAACGACGGGAGAGGGGTTAGATACGCAGTATTTT
CASSLTTGEGLDTQYF
>TRBV6-1|TRBJ2-2|-|-
TGTGCCAGCAGACTCGGGGTGGGGGAGCTGTTTTTT
CASRLGVGELFF
>TRBV7-9|TRBJ1-5|-|-
TGTGCCAGCAGCTACGAGACCGGGCCCACAAACCAGCCCCAGCATTTT
CASSYETGPTNQPQHF
>TRBV7-9|TRBJ2-3|-|-
TGTGCCAGCAGCTTAGGGATGCAGGCCCGGACAGATACGCAGTATTTT
CASSLGMQARTDTQYF
>TRBV5-5|TRBJ1-3|-|-
TGTGCCAGCAGCTTGGTAGGGCAGGCTGGAAACACCATATATTTT
CASSLVGQAGNTIYF
>TRBV6-4|TRBJ2-2|TRBD2|few
TGTGCCAGCAGTAGCGGGAGCACCGGGGAGCTGTTTTTT
CASSSGSTGELFF
>TRBV28|TRBJ2-6|-|-
TGTGCCAGCAGTATCGGGTGGCCCGGGGCCAACGTCCTGACTTTC
CASSIGWPGANVLTF
>TRBV29-1|TRBJ2-4|TRBD2|-
TGCAGCGCCATCCGGGCCGCGGGAGGCGGGAGGTCATCGGGGATTCAGTACTTC
CSAIRAAGGGRSSGIQYF
>TRBV5-5|TRBJ1-2|-|-
TGTGCCAGCAGCCGGCAGTCTAACTATGGCTACACCTTC
CASSRQSNYGYTF
>TRBV7-2|TRBJ2-7|-|-
TGTGCCAGCAGCTTAGTGGAGGGCTCCTACGAGCAGTACTTC
CASSLVEGSYEQYF
>TRBV6-1|TRBJ2-2|-|-
TGTGCCAGCAGCTCTGGCAGGGAGGTCACCGGGGAGCTGTTTTTT
CASSSGREVTGELFF
>TRBV27|TRBJ1-3|-|-
TGTGCCAGCAGTTTGAAGGCCGCCGGACACACCATATATTTT
CASSLKAAGHTIYF
>TRBV6-1|TRBJ2-7|TRBD1|-
TGTGCCAGCAGTTCCGGACAGGGGGCGGCCTACGAGCAGTACTTC
CASSSGQGAAYEQYF
>TRBV27|TRBJ2-5|TRBD1|-
TGTGCCAGCAGTTTACGTGGACAGGAGCCCCAAGAGACCCAGTACTTC
CASSLRGQEPQETQYF
>TRBV6-4|TRBJ2-3|-|few
TGTGCCAGCAGTGACTCTCAGGGTAGCACAGATACGCAGTATTTT
CASSDSQGSTDTQYF
>TRBV5-4|TRBJ2-3|TRBD1|-
TGTGCCAGCAGCTTGCAGGGGGTTCGCACAGATACGCAGTATTTT
CASSLQGVRTDTQYF
>TRBV30|TRBJ1-1|TRBD1|-
TGTGCCTGGAGTGTACAGGGGAGCACTGAAGCTTTCTTT
CAWSVQGSTEAFF
>TRBV5-1|TRBJ2-3|-|-
TGCGCCAGCAGCTTGGCCCCACACACGGATACGCAGTATTTT
CASSLAPHTDTQYF
>TRBV6-1|TRBJ1-5|-|-
TGTGCCACCCTTGTACCCGGGGTTCAGCCCCAGCATTTT
CATLVPGVQPQHF
>TRBV28|TRBJ2-4|TRBD1|-
TGTGCCAGCAGGTCACCCTCAGGGGGCAGAAACATTCAGTACTTC
CASRSPSGGRNIQYF
>TRBV19|TRBJ2-5|TRBD1|-
TGTGCCAGTTCAGCAGGGGGCTGGGAGACCCAGTACTTC
CASSAGGWETQYF
>TRBV25-1|TRBJ1-2|-|-
TGTGCCAGCCACCTATTTAGTGTGCAGGGGAAAAACTATGGCTACACCTTC
CASHLFSVQGKNYGYTF
>TRBV27|TRBJ1-6|-|-
TGTGCCAGCAGTTTCAGGGTTAATTCACCCCTCCACTTT
CASSFRVNSPLHF
>TRBV28|TRBJ1-3|-|-
TGTGCCAGCAGTTCGACTGCCGGGGGATTCCCTGGAAACACCATATATTTT
CASSSTAGGFPGNTIYF
>TRBV27|TRBJ1-1|-|-
TGTGCCAGCAGTTTCTCCCTGAACACTGAAGCTTTCTTT
CASSFSLNTEAFF
>TRBV5-4|TRBJ2-7|TRBD1|-
TGTGCCAGCAGCCCCGGGACAGGGAGATACGAGCAGTACTTC
CASSPGTGRYEQYF
>TRBV5-1|TRBJ2-5|TRBD1|-
TGCGCCAGCAGCTTGACCCCCGGGACAGGGGTGGAGACCCAGTACTTC
CASSLTPGTGVETQYF
>TRBV15|TRBJ2-2|-|-
TGTGCCACCCGGACAGTCACCGGGGAGCTGTTTTTT
CATRTVTGELFF
>TRBV11-2|TRBJ2-1|-|-
TGTGCCAGCAGCTTAGGCCAGGGAATCTCTAAGTTCTTC
CASSLGQGISKFF
>TRBV19|TRBJ1-5|-|-
TGTGCCAGTAGTATATCGACAGGTCGTAATCAGCCCCAGCATTTT
CASSISTGRNQPQHF
>TRBV30|TRBJ1-6|-|-
TGTGCCTGGAGTGGACAGATGAATTCACCCCTCCACTTT
CAWSGQMNSPLHF
>TRBV11-2|TRBJ2-3|-|-
TGTGCCAGCAGCTCACCCTACACAGATACGCAGTATTTT
CASSSPYTDTQYF
>TRBV4-2|TRBJ2-7|-|-
TGTGCCAGCAGCTTCCGCTCGGGGGTCGGCGACGAGCAGTACTTC
CASSFRSGVGDEQYF